This T cell receptor (beta chain) was retrieved from a study of T cells in Graves' hyperthyroidism and ophthalmopathy. General observations from the study: The model foresaw ophthalmopathy a median roughly 6.5 months prior to onset.

This clonotype was seen only a few times. The antigen remains undetermined. Criteria for exclusion of patients were uncontrolled infection, other autoimmune disease, pregnancy or lactation. Source material for PBMCs was less than 12 ml fresh peripheral blood. There were TCR beta CDR3 regions amplified from RNA transcripts. A set of HTBI primers served as the primers for a first-round RT-PCR of the TCR CDR3. Each CDR3 protein is one row after TCRdb ran MiXCR on the multiplex PCR reads. The repertoire holds 400,000 or so distinct CDR3 sequences, with nearly 15% as singletons. The CDR3 contains 15 residues. Germline lookup yields CDR1 MNHNS and CDR2 SASEGT. V lost 6 bases, J lost 4 bases, and 18 bases lay in between.

Sequenced sample: blood. V usage is TRBV6-1 and J usage is TRBJ1-2; D unresolved. The clonotype comes from a woman aged 55-70 years with Graves' ophthalmopathy. Written as DNA, the CDR3 is TGTGCCAGCAGCCCCTCGTTGGGCAGCCTCTATGGCTACACCTTC. Translating gives CASSPSLGSLYGYTF.